Listed here is a single TCR beta chain. Its cognate antigen is unknown. Libraries were prepared by immunoSEQ multiplex PCR; TCRdb keeps only in-frame clonotypes and omits some of them. The sample holds about 83,000 clones, roughly 88% seen once. The data are from a study of T cell responses to AZD1222 COVID-19 vaccine. Overall study findings and caveats: The number of AZD1222 recipients seropositive at baseline was only 5 to 7. Samples come after the peak T cell response, not at day 14. Clonal diversity was possibly underestimated, and the donors were mostly white British, with more females. Close to half of all spike-specific TCRs reportedly target regions of the variants that are unmutated.

With V trimmed by 6 bases and J by 11 bases, 9 bases remained unmatched. This CDR3 comprises 14 residues. Germline CDR1 and CDR2: MNHEY and SVGAGI. The chain couples TRBV6-5 to TRBJ1-6; 8 bases fit TRBD1. Sequencing was performed on peripheral blood, taken on day 0 of AZD1222 vaccination. This receptor was taken from an adult in good health. As DNA, the CDR3 is TGTGCCAGCAGCCTCGGACAGGGTGCTACACCCCTCCACTTT. Its protein product is CASSLGQGATPLHF.